These 10 T cell receptor beta chains share one sample of origin, sequenced in a study of blood T cell repertoires in COVID-19. Method: immunoSEQ multiplex PCR; TCRdb's copy keeps in-frame clones and lacks some. The sample has tens of thousands of clones; around 85% are singletons. The sequenced sample was peripheral blood. The receptor set was obtained from a man aged 40-49 years with acute or convalescent COVID-19.

This chain uses TRBV12-3 or TRBV12-4 with TRBJ1-3; D remains ambiguous. Trimming removed 2 bases from V and 7 bases from J, with 3 bases in between. The CDR3 has 11 amino acids. Here the CDR3 reads CASSLSNTIYF. CDR3 nucleotides: TGTGCCAGCAGTTTAAGCAACACCATATATTTT.

The chain uses TRBV5-1 and TRBJ1-2, with 7 bases fitting TRBD1. V trimming: 0 bases; J trimming: 2 bases; junction bases outside the gene matches: 4. Germline-derived CDR1 and CDR2 are SGHRS and YFSETQ. The CDR3 is 15 amino acids. The CDR3 sequence: CASSLEGAANYGYTF. In DNA form, the CDR3 reads TGCGCCAGCAGCTTGGAGGGGGCAGCCAACTATGGCTACACCTTC.

The rearrangement links TRBV5-4 to TRBJ1-2, with D perhaps TRBD1 (5 bases). Germline CDR1 is SGHNT and CDR2 is YYREEE (reference sequence). V lost 1 base to trimming and J lost 4 bases, with 8 bases between them. CDR3 length: 13 amino acids. The CDR3 coding sequence is TGTGCCAGCAGCTTGACAGGACCCTATGGCTACACCTTC. Amino acids: CASSLTGPYGYTF.

The V gene is TRBV4-1, the J gene TRBJ1-3; TRBD1 might be the D (5 bases). CDR1 MGHRA and CDR2 YSYEKL come from the germline V gene. CDR3 length: 17 amino acids. Trimming shortened V by 1 base and J by 1 base, and 14 bases separated the two germline ends. CDR3 DNA sequence: TGCGCCAGCAGCCAAGTCCACGCAGGGTCATCTGGAAACACCATATATTTT. Translation: CASSQVHAGSSGNTIYF.

V gene TRBV25-1 combines with J gene TRBJ1-2, with D possibly TRBD1 on 5 matching bases. In germline, CDR1 is MGHDK, CDR2 SYGVNS. CDR3 length: 11 residues. V was clipped by 5 bases and J by 6 bases, with 7 bases between them. CDR3 region: CASSRGNGYTF. CDR3 nucleotide sequence: TGTGCCAGCAGTAGGGGTAATGGCTACACCTTC.

The rearrangement uses TRBV5-1 and TRBJ1-2; TRBD1 might be the D (5 bases). V was clipped by 2 bases and J by 8 bases, with 13 bases between them. Germline CDR1 is SGHRS and CDR2 is YFSETQ. This CDR3 has 13 residues. CDR3 loop: CASSFGGNRGYTF. In DNA, the CDR3 is TGCGCCAGCAGCTTCGGGGGGAACCGCGGCTACACCTTC. Supplemented by reference TRBV5-1 and TRBJ1-2, the full variable domain reads KAGVTQTPRYLIKTRGQQVTLSCSPISGHRSVSWYQQTPGQGLQFLFEYFSETQRNKGNFPGRFSGRQFSNSRSEMNVSTLELGDSALYLCASSFGGNRGYTFGSGTRLTVV.

The chain links TRBV5-4 to TRBJ2-7; D is perhaps TRBD2 (5 bases). CDR3 length: 15 residues. V was clipped by 0 bases and J by 6 bases, with 16 bases between them. Germline CDR1 SGHNT, CDR2 YYREEE (reference sequence). CDR3 region: CASSLEPRLAVEQYF. Here the CDR3 DNA reads TGTGCCAGCAGCTTGGAACCCCGTCTAGCCGTCGAGCAGTACTTC.

The rearrangement links TRBV3-1 (or the pseudogene TRBV3-2) to TRBJ2-5; weak D call: TRBD2 (5 bases). The CDR3 has 14 amino acids. Trimming left V 0 bases short and J 5 bases short, with 10 bases between. CDR1 LGHDT and CDR2 YNNKEL come from the germline V gene (reference sequence). The CDR3 region has the DNA TGTGCCAGCAGCCAAGAGAGTAGGAGGGAGACCCAGTACTTC. Its protein product is CASSQESRRETQYF.

The chain joins TRBV5-6 to TRBJ1-5; no definite D call. Trimming pared 4 bases from V and 11 bases from J, leaving 22 bases between. The germline gives CDR1 SGHDT, CDR2 YYEEEE. This CDR3 region has 15 residues. CDR3 in DNA: TGTGCCAGCAGCCGGGGAAGGCATCCTTCTAGCGCCCAGCATTTT. Its translation: CASSRGRHPSSAQHF.

The J gene is TRBJ1-4, the V gene TRBV15, with 10 bases aligning to TRBD1. The length of the CDR3 is 16 residues. CDR1 and CDR2 from the germline V gene are LNHNV and YYDKDF (reference sequence). V gave up 5 bases and J gave up 6 bases; unmatched junction bases: 9. The CDR3 region is CATSRQGGTGDEKLFF. In DNA, the CDR3 is TGTGCCACCAGCCGACAGGGGGGGACAGGGGATGAAAAACTGTTTTTT.